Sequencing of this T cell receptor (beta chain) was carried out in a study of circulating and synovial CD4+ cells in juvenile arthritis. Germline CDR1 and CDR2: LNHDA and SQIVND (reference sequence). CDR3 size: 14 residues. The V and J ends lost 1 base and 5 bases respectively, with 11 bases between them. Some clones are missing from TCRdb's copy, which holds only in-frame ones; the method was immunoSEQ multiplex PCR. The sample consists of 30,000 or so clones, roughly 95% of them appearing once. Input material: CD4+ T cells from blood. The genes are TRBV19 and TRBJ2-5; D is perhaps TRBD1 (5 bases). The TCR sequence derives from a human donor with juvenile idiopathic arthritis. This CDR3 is CASSIVAGMETQYF. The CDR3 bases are TGTGCCAGTAGTATAGTGGCAGGGATGGAGACCCAGTACTTC.